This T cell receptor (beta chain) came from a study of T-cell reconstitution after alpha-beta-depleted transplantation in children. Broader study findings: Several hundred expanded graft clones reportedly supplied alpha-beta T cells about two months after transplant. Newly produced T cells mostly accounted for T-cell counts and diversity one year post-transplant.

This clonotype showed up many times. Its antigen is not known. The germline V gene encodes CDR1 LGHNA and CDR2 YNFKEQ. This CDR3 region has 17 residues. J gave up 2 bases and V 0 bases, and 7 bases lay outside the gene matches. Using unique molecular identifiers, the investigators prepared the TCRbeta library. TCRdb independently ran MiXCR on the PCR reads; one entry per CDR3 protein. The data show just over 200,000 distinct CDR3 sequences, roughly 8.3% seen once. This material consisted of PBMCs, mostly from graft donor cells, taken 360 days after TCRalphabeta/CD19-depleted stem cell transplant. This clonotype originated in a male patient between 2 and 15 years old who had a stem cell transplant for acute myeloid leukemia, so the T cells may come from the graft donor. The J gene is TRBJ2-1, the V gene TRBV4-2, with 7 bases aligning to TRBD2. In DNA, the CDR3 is TGTGCCAGCAGCCAAGATGGGTTAGCGGGTCCCTACAATGAGCAGTTCTTC. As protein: CASSQDGLAGPYNEQFF.